The rows below give T cell receptor beta chains drawn from one sample of a study of T cell repertoires in urothelial bladder cancer. Using immunoSEQ multiplex PCR, the repertoire was profiled, and TCRdb retains in-frame clones only, with some absent. The table records some 6,000 clones, over 55% of them present only once. Material for sequencing was tumor-infiltrating cells from bladder cancer. All receptors derive from a human donor with urothelial carcinoma. Both conserved end residues are trimmed from each CDR3. Clone size is not always given. Where it is, it says once, few, many or a class for expanded clones.

v_call: TRBV29-1
j_call: TRBJ1-2
clone_size: .
cdr3_aa: SVEGAGGGYT

v_call: TRBV5-5
j_call: TRBJ1-5
clone_size: .
cdr3_aa: ASSPVSGNNQPQH

v_call: TRBV2
j_call: TRBJ1-6
clone_size: few
cdr3_aa: ASSLVKISPLH

v_call: TRBV7-9
j_call: TRBJ1-2
clone_size: few
cdr3_aa: ASSLRSKELYGYT

v_call: TRBV28
j_call: TRBJ1-1
clone_size: large
cdr3_aa: ASSRDRVTEAF

v_call: TRBV9
j_call: TRBJ2-3
clone_size: .
cdr3_aa: ASSVEGLGTDTQY

v_call: TRBV23-1
j_call: TRBJ1-5
clone_size: .
cdr3_aa: ASSQRDRGGLNQPQH

v_call: TRBV2
j_call: TRBJ2-3
clone_size: .
cdr3_aa: ASSSAGGRGDTQY

v_call: TRBV30
j_call: TRBJ1-1
clone_size: few
cdr3_aa: AWSVPGVTMNTEAF

v_call: TRBV6-5
j_call: TRBJ1-1
clone_size: .
cdr3_aa: ASSRQQGRRGEAF

v_call: TRBV2
j_call: TRBJ2-2
clone_size: .
cdr3_aa: ASIKLAVDTGELF

v_call: TRBV28
j_call: TRBJ2-7
clone_size: .
cdr3_aa: ASSSPLGPYLIYEQY

v_call: TRBV7-2
j_call: TRBJ1-1
clone_size: few
cdr3_aa: ATLVSRDFTEAF

v_call: TRBV19
j_call: TRBJ2-1
clone_size: .
cdr3_aa: ASSMGKTFTYNEQF

v_call: TRBV4-2
j_call: TRBJ2-3
clone_size: .
cdr3_aa: ASSQEEADTQY

v_call: TRBV19
j_call: TRBJ2-5
clone_size: .
cdr3_aa: ASSVASRGETQY

v_call: TRBV11-1
j_call: TRBJ2-5
clone_size: medium-sized
cdr3_aa: ASSLNSGSVRETQY

v_call: TRBV2
j_call: TRBJ2-7
clone_size: .
cdr3_aa: ASVPASSYEQY

v_call: TRBV5-5
j_call: TRBJ2-2
clone_size: .
cdr3_aa: ASSSAGTVNTGELF

v_call: TRBV9
j_call: TRBJ2-7
clone_size: .
cdr3_aa: ASSYTGTGIDEQY

v_call: TRBV6-5
j_call: TRBJ1-4
clone_size: .
cdr3_aa: ASGPRAVSYEKLF

v_call: TRBV6-1
j_call: TRBJ2-5
clone_size: .
cdr3_aa: ASQKSGETQY

v_call: TRBV5-1
j_call: TRBJ2-3
clone_size: few
cdr3_aa: ASSLGLASTDTQY

v_call: TRBV6-1
j_call: TRBJ1-1
clone_size: few
cdr3_aa: ASSRANTEAF

v_call: TRBV9
j_call: TRBJ1-2
clone_size: .
cdr3_aa: ASSVGVNYGYT

v_call: TRBV18
j_call: TRBJ2-2
clone_size: once
cdr3_aa: ASSPRTDLNTGELF

v_call: TRBV5-6
j_call: TRBJ2-5
clone_size: once
cdr3_aa: ASSIRIPETQY

v_call: TRBV11-1
j_call: TRBJ2-1
clone_size: .
cdr3_aa: ASSPNTGVFSYNEQF

v_call: TRBV18
j_call: TRBJ1-1
clone_size: .
cdr3_aa: ASSPGVNTEAF

v_call: TRBV4-1
j_call: TRBJ2-1
clone_size: .
cdr3_aa: ASSQVDSAYNEQF

v_call: TRBV15
j_call: TRBJ1-4
clone_size: .
cdr3_aa: ATSRGGEKLF

v_call: TRBV19
j_call: TRBJ1-2
clone_size: .
cdr3_aa: ASSTAGETGYT

v_call: TRBV11-2
j_call: TRBJ1-1
clone_size: .
cdr3_aa: ASSWVLNTEAF